This record concerns one T cell receptor beta chain sequence. What it binds is unknown. The germline V gene encodes CDR1 SGHNT and CDR2 YYREEE (reference sequence). The CDR3 extends over 14 amino acids. J lost 6 bases, V lost 4 bases, and 8 bases had no gene match. This entry is derived from a study of T cell responses to AZD1222 COVID-19 vaccine. Study-wide findings and caveats: Donors were chiefly white British, with a greater number of females, and clonal diversity was perhaps underestimated.

Sequencing was performed with immunoSEQ multiplex PCR; in TCRdb, only in-frame clones are kept and a portion is missing. Of approximately 150,000 clones listed, roughly 89% are singletons. The TCR sequence derives from an adult who received the AZD1222 COVID-19 vaccine. The V call is TRBV5-4, the J call TRBJ2-5, with 8 nucleotides matching TRBD2. The sequencing used peripheral blood, collected 28 days after the second AZD1222 dose. In DNA form, the CDR3 reads TGTGCCAGCAGCCTCGGACTAGCCAAACAGACCCAGTACTTC. This sequence encodes CASSLGLAKQTQYF.